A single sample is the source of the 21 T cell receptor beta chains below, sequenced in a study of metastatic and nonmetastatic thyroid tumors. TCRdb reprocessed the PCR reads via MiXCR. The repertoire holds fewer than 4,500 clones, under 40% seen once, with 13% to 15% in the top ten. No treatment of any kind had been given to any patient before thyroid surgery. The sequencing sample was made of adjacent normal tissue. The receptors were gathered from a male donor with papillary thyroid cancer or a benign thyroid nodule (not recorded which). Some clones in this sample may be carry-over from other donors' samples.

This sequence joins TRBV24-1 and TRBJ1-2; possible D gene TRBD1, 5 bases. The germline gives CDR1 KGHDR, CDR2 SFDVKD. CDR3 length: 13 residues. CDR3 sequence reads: CDRPGRNSYGYTF. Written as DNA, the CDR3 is TGTGATCGGCCGGGGCGCAACTCCTATGGCTACACCTTC.

The CDR3 reads CASSFAGCERGYTF. The CDR3 DNA sequence: TGTGCCAGCAGTTTCGCCGGGTGTGAAAGGGGCTACACCTTC. The chain uses TRBV27 and TRBJ1-2, with D hard to call. The length of the CDR3 is 14 residues. CDR1 and CDR2 (germline): MNHEY, SMNVEV (reference sequence). The germline V and J ends were trimmed by 3 bases and 8 bases, with 16 bases remaining between them.

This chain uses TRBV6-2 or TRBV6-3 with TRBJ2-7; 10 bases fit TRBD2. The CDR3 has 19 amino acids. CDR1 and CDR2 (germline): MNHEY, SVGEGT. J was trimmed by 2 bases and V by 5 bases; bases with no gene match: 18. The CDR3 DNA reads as TGTGCCAGCAGTCCCCTAGCGGGAGTATCCCAATCCCACGCCTACGAGCAGTACTTC. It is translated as CASSPLAGVSQSHAYEQYF.

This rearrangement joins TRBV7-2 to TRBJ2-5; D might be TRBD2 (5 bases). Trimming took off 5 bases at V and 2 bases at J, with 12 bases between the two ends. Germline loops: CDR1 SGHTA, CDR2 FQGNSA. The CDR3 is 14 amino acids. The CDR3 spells CASSPLVVQETQYF. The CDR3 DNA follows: TGTGCCAGCAGCCCACTAGTTGTGCAAGAGACCCAGTACTTC.

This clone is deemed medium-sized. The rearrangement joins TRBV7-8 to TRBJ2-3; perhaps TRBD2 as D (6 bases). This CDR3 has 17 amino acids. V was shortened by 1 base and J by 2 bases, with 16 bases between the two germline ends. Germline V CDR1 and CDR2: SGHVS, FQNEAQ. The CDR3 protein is CASSLVGRAGYTDTQYF. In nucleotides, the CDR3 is TGTGCCAGCAGCTTAGTAGGCCGGGCGGGATACACAGATACGCAGTATTTT.

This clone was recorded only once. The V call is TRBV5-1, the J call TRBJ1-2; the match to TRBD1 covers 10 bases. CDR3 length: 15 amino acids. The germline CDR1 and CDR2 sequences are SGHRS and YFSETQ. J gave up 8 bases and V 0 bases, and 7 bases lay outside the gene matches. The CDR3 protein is CASSLGGTGAGGYTF. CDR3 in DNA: TGCGCCAGCAGCTTGGGCGGGACAGGGGCCGGGGGCTACACCTTC. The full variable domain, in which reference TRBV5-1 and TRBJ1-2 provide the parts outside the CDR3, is KAGVTQTPRYLIKTRGQQVTLSCSPISGHRSVSWYQQTPGQGLQFLFEYFSETQRNKGNFPGRFSGRQFSNSRSEMNVSTLELGDSALYLCASSLGGTGAGGYTFGSGTRLTVV.

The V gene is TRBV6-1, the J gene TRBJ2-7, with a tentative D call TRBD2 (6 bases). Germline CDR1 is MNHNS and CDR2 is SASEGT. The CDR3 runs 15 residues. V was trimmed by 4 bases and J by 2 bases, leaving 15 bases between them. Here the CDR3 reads CASSGSWPGAYEQYF. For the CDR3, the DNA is TGTGCCAGCAGTGGATCATGGCCGGGGGCCTACGAGCAGTACTTC.

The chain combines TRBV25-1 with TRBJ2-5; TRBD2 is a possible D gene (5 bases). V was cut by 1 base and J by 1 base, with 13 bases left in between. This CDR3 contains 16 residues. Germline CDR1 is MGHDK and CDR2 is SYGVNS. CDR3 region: CASSELGVATQETQYF. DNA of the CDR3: TGTGCCAGCAGTGAATTGGGAGTAGCGACCCAAGAGACCCAGTACTTC.

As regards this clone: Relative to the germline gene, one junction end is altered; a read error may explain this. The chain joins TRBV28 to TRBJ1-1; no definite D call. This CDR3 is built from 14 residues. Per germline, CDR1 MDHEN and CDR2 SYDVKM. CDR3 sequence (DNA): TGTGCCAACAGTCATAAACCGGTGAACACTGAGGCTTTCTTT. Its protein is CANSHKPVNTEAFF. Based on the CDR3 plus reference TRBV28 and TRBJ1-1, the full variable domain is DVKVTQSSRYLVKRTGEKVFLECVQDMDHENMFWYRQDPGLGLRLIYFSYDVKMKEKGDIPEGYSVSREKKERFSLILESASTNQTSMYLCANSHKPVNTEAFFGQGTRLTVV.

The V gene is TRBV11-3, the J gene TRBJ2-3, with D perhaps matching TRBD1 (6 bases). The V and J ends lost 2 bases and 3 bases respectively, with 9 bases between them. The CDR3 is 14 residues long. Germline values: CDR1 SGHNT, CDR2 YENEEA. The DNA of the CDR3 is TGTGCCAGCAGCTTACAGGGGATGACAGATACGCAGTATTTT. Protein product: CASSLQGMTDTQYF.

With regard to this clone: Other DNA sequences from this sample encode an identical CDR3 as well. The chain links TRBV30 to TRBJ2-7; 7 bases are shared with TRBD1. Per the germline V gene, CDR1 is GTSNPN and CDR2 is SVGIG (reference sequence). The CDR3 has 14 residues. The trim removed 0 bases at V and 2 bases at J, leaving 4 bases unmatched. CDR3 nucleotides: TGTGCCTGGAGTGTCTCCGGGACAGCCTACGAGCAGTACTTC. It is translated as CAWSVSGTAYEQYF.

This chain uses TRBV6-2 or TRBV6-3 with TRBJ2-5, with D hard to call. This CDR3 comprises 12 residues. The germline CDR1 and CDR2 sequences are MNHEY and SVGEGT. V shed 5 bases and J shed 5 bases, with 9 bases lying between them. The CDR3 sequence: CASSPSTETQYF. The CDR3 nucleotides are TGTGCCAGCAGTCCAAGCACGGAGACCCAGTACTTC.

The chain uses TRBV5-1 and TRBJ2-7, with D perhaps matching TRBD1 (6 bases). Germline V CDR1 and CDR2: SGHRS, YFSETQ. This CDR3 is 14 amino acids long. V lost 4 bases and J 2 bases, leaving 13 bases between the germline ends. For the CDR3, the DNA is TGCGCCAGCAGCCCCCGGGACATAACCTACGAGCAGTACTTC. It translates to CASSPRDITYEQYF.

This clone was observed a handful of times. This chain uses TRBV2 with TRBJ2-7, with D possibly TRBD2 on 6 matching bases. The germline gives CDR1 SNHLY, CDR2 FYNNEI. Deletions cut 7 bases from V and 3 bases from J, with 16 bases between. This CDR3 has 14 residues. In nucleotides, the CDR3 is TGTGCCAGCAAACCCAGCGGGCCCAACTACGAGCAGTACTTC. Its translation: CASKPSGPNYEQYF.

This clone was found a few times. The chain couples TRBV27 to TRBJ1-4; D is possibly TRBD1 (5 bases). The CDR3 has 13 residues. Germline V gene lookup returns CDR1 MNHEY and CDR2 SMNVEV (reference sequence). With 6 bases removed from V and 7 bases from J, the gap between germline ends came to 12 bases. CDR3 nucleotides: TGTGCCAGCAGCCCCTATGGGGGTGAAAAACTGTTTTTT. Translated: CASSPYGGEKLFF.

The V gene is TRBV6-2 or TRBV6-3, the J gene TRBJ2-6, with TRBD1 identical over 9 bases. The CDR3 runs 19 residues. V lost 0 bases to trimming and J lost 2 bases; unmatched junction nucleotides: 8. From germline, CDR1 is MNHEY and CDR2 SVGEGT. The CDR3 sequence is CASSYSGGQGGPGANVLTF. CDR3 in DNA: TGTGCCAGCAGTTACTCGGGGGGACAGGGAGGACCTGGGGCCAACGTCCTGACTTTC.

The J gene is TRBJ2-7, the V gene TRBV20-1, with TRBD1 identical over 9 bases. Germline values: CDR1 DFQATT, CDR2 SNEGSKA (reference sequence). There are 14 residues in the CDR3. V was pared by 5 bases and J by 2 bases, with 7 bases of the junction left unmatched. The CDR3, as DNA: TGCAGTGCTTCGGGACAGGGAGAGACCTACGAGCAGTACTTC. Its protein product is CSASGQGETYEQYF.

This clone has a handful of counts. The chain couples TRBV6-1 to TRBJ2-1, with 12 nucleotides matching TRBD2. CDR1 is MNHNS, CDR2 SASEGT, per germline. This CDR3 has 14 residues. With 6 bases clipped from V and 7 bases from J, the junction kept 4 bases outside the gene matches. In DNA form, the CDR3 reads TGTGCCAGCAGCAGACTAGCGGGAGCGAATGAGCAGTTCTTC. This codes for CASSRLAGANEQFF.

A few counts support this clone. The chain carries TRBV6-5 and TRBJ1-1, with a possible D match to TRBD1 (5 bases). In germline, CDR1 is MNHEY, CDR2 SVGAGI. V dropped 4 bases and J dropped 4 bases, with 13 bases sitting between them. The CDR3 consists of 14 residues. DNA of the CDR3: TGTGCCAGCAGTTTGGACACCCGGAGCACTGAAGCTTTCTTT. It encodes CASSLDTRSTEAFF.

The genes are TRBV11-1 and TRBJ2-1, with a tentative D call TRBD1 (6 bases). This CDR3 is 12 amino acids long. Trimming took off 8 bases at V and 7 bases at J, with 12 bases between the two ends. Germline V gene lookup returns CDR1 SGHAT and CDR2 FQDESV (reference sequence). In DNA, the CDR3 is TGTGCCAGCCGGGCAGGGGTAAATGAGCAGTTCTTC. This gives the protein CASRAGVNEQFF.

This CDR3 is CASSIGGAYEQYF. The CDR3 DNA sequence: TGTGCCAGTAGTATAGGGGGGGCTTACGAGCAGTACTTC. The V gene is TRBV19, the J gene TRBJ2-7; D may be TRBD1 or TRBD2 (6 bases each). V shed 1 base and J shed 4 bases, with 8 bases lying between them. Germline CDR1 reads LNHDA; CDR2 reads SQIVND (reference sequence). The CDR3 is 13 amino acids.